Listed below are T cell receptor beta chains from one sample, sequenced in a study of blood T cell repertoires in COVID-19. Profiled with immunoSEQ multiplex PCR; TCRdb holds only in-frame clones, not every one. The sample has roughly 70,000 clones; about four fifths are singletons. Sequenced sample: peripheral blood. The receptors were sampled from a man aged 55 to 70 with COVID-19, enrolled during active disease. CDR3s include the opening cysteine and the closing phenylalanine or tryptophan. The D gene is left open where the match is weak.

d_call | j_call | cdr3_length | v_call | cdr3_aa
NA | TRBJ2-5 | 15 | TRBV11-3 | CASSLVGAPIETQYF
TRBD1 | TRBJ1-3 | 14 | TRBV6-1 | CASSEAPRGYTIYF
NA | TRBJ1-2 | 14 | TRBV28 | CASTYSGEAYGYTF
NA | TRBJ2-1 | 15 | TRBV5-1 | CASSLDWSSYNEQFF
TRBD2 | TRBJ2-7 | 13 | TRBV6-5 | CASQRGDAYEQYF
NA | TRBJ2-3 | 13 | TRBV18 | CASSHSSTDTQYF
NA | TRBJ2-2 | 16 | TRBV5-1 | CASSSKISGITGELFF
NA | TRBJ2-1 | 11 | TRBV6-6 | CASSLEIEQFF
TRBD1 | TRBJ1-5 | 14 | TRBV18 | CASSIDRGGQPQHF
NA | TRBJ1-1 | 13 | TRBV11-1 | CASSLSGKTEAFF
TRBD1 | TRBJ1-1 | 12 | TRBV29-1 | CSTRQGVTEAFF
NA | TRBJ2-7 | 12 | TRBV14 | CASSQDYYEQYF
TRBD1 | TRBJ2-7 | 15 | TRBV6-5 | CASSYSTGGRNEQYF
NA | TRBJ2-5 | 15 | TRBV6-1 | CASSDQRTIQETQYF
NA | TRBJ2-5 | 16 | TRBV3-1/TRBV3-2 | CASSQAALRTGETQYF
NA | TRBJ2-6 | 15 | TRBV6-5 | CASSYETDGANVLTF
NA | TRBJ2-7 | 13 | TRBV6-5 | CASSLQGPGEQYF
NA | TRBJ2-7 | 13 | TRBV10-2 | CASSRDFLYEQYF
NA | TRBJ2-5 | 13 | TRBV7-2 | CASSLGFIETQYF
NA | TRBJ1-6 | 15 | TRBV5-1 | CASSTTGGRNSPLHF
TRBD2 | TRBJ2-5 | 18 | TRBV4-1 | CASSQEVASGGAGETQYF
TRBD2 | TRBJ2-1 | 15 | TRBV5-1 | CASSLDSSGGVKQFF
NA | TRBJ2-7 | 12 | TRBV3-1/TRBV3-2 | CASRREGSEQYF